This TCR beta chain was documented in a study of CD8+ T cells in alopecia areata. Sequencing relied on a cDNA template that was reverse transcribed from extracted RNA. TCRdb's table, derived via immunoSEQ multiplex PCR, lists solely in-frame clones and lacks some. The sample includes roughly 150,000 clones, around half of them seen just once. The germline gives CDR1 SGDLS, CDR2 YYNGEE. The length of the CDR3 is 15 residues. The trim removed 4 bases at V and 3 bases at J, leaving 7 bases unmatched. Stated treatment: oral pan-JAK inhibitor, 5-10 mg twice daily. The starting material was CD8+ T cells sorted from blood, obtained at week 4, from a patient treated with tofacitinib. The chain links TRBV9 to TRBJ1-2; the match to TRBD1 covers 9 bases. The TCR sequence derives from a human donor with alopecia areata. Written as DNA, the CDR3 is TGTGCCAGCAGCCCTCGGACAGGGGCATACTATGGCTACACCTTC. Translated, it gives CASSPRTGAYYGYTF. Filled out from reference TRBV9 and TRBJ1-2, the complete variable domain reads DSGVTQTPKHLITATGQRVTLRCSPRSGDLSVYWYQQSLDQGLQFLIQYYNGEERAKGNILERFSAQQFPDLHSELNLSSLELGDSALYFCASSPRTGAYYGYTFGSGTRLTVV.